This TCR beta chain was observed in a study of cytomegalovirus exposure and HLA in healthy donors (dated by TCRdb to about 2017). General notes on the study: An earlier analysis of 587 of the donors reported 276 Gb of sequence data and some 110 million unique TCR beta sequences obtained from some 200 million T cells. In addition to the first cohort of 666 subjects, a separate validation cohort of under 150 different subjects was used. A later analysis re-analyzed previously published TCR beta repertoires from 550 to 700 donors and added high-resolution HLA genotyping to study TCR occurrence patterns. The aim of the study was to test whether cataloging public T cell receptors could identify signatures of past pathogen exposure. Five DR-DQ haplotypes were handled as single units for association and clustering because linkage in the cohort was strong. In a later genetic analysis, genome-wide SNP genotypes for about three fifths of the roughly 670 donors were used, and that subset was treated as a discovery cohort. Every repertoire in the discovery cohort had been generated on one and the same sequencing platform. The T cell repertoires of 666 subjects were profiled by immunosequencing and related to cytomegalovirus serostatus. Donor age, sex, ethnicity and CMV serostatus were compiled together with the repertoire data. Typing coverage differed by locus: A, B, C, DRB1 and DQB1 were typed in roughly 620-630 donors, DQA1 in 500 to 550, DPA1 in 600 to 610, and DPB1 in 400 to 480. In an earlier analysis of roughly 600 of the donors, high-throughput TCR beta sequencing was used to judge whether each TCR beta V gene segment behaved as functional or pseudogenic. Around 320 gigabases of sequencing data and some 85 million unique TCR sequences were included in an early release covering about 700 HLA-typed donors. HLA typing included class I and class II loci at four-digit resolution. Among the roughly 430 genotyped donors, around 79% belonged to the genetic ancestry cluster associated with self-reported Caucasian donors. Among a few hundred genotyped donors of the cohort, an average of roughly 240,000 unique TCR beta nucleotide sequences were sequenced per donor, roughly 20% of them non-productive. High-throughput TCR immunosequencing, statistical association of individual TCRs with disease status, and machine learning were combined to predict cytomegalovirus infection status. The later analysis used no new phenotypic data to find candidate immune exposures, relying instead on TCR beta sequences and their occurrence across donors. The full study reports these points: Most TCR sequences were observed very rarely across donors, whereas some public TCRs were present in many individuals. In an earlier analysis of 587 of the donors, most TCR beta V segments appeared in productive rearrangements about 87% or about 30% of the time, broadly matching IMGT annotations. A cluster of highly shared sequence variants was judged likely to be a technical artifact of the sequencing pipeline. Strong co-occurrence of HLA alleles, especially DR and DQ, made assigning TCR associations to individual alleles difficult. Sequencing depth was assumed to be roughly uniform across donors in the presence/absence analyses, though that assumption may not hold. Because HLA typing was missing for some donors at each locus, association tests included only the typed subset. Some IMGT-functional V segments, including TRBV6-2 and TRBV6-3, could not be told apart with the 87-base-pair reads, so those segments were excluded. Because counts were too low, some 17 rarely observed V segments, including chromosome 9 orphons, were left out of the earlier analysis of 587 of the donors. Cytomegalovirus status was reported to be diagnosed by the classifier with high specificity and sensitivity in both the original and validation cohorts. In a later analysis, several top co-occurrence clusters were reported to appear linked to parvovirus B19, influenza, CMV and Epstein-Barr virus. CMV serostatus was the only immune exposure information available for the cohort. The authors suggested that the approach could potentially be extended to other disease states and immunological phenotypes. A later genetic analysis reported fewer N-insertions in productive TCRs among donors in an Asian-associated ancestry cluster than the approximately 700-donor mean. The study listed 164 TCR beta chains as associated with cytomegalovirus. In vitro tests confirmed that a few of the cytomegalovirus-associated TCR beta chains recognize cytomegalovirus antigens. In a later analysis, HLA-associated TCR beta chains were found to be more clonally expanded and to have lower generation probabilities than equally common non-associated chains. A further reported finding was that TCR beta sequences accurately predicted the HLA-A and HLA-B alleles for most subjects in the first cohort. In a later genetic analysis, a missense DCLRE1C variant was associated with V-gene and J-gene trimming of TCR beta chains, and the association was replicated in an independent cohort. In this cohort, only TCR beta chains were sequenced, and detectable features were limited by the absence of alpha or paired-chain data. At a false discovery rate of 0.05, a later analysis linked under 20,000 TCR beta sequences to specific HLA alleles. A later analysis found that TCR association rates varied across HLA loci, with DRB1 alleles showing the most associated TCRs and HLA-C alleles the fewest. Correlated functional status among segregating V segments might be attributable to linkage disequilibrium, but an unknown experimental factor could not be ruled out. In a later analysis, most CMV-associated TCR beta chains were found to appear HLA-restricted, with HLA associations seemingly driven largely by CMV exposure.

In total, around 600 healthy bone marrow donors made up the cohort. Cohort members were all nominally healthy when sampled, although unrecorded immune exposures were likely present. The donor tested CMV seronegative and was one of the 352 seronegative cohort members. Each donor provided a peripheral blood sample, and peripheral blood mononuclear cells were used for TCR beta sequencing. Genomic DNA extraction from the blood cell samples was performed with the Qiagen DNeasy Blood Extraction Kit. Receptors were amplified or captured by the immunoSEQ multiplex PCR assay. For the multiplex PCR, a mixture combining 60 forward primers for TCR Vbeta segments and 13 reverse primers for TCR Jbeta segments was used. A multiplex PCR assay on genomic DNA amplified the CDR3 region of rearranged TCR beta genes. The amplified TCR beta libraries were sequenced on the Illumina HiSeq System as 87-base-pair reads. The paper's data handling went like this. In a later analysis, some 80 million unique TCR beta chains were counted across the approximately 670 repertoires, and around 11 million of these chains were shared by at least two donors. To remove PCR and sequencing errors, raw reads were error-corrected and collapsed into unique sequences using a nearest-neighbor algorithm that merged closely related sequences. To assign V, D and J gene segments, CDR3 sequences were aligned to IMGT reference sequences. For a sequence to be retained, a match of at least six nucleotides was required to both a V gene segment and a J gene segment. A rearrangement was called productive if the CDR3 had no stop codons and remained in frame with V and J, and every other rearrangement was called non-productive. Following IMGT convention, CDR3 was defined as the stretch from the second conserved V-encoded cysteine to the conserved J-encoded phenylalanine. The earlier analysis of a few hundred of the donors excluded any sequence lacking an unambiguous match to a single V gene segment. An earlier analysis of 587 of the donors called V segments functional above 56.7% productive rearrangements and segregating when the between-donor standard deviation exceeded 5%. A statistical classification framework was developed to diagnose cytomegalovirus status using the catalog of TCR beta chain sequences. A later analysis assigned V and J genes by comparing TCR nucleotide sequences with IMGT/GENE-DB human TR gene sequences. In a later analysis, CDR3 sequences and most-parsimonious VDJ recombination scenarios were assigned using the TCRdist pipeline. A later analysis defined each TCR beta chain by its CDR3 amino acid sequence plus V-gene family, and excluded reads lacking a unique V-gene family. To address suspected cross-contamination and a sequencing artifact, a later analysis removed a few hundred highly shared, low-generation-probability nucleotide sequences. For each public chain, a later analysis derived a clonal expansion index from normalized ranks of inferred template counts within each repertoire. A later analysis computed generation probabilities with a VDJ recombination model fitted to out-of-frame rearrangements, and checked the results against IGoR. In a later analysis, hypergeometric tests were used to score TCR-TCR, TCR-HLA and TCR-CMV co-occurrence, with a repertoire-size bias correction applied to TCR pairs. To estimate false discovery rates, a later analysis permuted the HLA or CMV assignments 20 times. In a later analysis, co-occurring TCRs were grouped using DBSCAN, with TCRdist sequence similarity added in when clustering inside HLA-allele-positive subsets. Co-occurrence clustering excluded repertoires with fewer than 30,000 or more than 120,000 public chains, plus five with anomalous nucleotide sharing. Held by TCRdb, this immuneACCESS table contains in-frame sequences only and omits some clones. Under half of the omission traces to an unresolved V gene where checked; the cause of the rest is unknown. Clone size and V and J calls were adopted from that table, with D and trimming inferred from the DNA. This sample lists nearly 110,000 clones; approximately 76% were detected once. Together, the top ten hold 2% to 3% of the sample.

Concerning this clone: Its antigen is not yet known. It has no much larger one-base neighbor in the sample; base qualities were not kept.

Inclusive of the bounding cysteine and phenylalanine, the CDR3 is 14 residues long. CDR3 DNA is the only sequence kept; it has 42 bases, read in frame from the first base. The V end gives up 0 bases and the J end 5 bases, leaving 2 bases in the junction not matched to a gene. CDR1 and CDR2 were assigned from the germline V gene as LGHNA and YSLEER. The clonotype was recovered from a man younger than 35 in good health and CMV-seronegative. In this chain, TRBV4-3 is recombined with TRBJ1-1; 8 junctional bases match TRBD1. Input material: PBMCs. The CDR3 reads CASSQDRGLTEAFF. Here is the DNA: TGCGCCAGCAGCCAAGACAGGGGGCTAACTGAAGCTTTCTTT.